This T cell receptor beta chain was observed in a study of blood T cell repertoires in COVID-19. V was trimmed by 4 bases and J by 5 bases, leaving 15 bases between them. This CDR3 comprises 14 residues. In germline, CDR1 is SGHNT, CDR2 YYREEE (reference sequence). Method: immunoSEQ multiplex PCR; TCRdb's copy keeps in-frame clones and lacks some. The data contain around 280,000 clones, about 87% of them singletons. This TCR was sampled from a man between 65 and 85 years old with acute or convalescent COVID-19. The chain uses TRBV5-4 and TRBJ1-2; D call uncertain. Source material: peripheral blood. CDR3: CASSRGNLGYGYTF. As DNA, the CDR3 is TGTGCCAGCAGCCGCGGGAACCTCGGTTATGGCTACACCTTC.